These T cell receptor beta chains were read from a single sample in a study of early T cells in non-severe SARS-CoV-2 infection. One entry per CDR3 protein, called by TCRdb with MiXCR from the 5' RACE reads. The sample lists 75,000 to 95,000 distinct CDR3 sequences, over 15% occurring once. The material was whole blood, obtained at baseline. Every receptor here comes from an adult who was a healthcare worker with PCR-confirmed SARS-CoV-2 infection or an uninfected control (not recorded which). CDR3s include the opening cysteine and the closing phenylalanine or tryptophan. The D gene is left open where the match is weak. Not every row has a clone size; where given, it reads once, few, many or a size class.

CDR3,DNA,J,D,V,size
CASSPGTNGELFF,TGCGCCAGCAGTCCCGGGACAAACGGGGAGCTGTTTTTT,TRBJ2-2,-,TRBV10-1,few
CASSPDGRGPYNEQFF,TGTGCCAGCAGCCCTGATGGGCGGGGCCCCTACAATGAGCAGTTCTTC,TRBJ2-1,-,TRBV7-3,few
CASSEVEGVGEQYF,TGTGCCAGCAGTGAAGTCGAAGGGGTCGGCGAGCAGTACTTC,TRBJ2-7,-,TRBV6-1,few
CASSLYLRSTDTQYF,TGTGCCAGCAGTCTTTATCTTAGGAGCACAGATACGCAGTATTTT,TRBJ2-3,-,TRBV28,-
CASSQVSGGKKNIQYF,TGCGCCAGCAGCCAAGTCTCGGGAGGCAAAAAAAACATTCAGTACTTC,TRBJ2-4,TRBD2,TRBV4-1,-
CSAPVGRSTGELFF,TGCAGTGCTCCTGTGGGGAGATCCACCGGGGAGCTGTTTTTT,TRBJ2-2,-,TRBV20-1,few
CASSLERKETQYF,TGTGCCAGCAGTTTAGAACGGAAAGAGACCCAGTACTTC,TRBJ2-5,-,TRBV12-3/TRBV12-4,-
CASSEGGARGTEAFF,TGTGCCAGCAGTGAAGGGGGAGCTCGAGGCACTGAAGCTTTCTTT,TRBJ1-1,-,TRBV2,many
CASSLAGQHYEQYF,TGTGCCAGCAGCTTAGCCGGGCAGCACTACGAGCAGTACTTC,TRBJ2-7,-,TRBV7-9,few
CASSPPFTGGLYEQYF,TGTGCCAGCAGTCCCCCTTTTACAGGGGGGCTGTACGAGCAGTACTTC,TRBJ2-7,TRBD1,TRBV28,many
CASSSLAGGPSEQFF,TGTGCCAGCAGCTCCCTAGCGGGAGGGCCAAGTGAGCAGTTCTTC,TRBJ2-1,TRBD2,TRBV7-6,-
CASSRHTGTSKGTYEQYF,TGTGCCAGCAGCCGCCACACCGGGACTAGCAAGGGGACCTACGAGCAGTACTTC,TRBJ2-7,TRBD2,TRBV7-9,few
CASKGVINGELPNYGYTF,TGTGCCAGCAAAGGCGTAATTAACGGAGAATTGCCCAACTATGGCTACACCTTC,TRBJ1-2,-,TRBV27,few
CASSVTLAGGDTQYF,TGTGCCAGCAGCGTAACCCTAGCGGGAGGAGATACGCAGTATTTT,TRBJ2-3,TRBD2,TRBV9,-
CASSSLGQGGSETQYF,TGCGCCAGCAGCTCCCTGGGACAGGGGGGAAGTGAGACCCAGTACTTC,TRBJ2-5,TRBD1,TRBV5-1,-
CASSQDSGTLSGYTF,TGTGCCAGCAGCCAAGATTCCGGGACGCTCAGCGGCTACACCTTC,TRBJ1-2,-,TRBV4-2,-
CASSRGLPNSPLHF,TGTGCCTCCTCGCGCGGGCTGCCTAATTCACCCCTCCACTTT,TRBJ1-6,-,TRBV7-2,-
CASSLQGNEKLFF,TGTGCCAGCAGCTTACAGGGGAATGAAAAACTGTTTTTT,TRBJ1-4,-,TRBV7-9,many
CASSLELSYNEQFF,TGTGCCAGCAGCCTCGAGCTATCCTACAATGAGCAGTTCTTC,TRBJ2-1,-,TRBV3-1,many
CASKETGIYEQYF,TGTGCCAGCAAGGAAACGGGAATCTACGAGCAGTACTTC,TRBJ2-7,-,TRBV12-3/TRBV12-4,few
CASSLQGDSSHGFTF,TGTGCCAGCTCACTACAAGGGGACAGTAGTCATGGCTTCACCTTC,TRBJ1-2,TRBD1,TRBV18,-
CASSLEVLTQYF,TGTGCCAGCAGCTTAGAAGTTCTTACCCAGTACTTC,TRBJ2-5,-,TRBV7-9,-
CASRITPNTEAFF,TGTGCCAGCAGGATAACACCGAACACTGAAGCTTTCTTT,TRBJ1-1,-,TRBV7-2,-
CASSSRDSADTQYF,TGTGCCAGCAGTTCCAGGGATTCAGCAGATACGCAGTATTTT,TRBJ2-3,-,TRBV6-2/TRBV6-3,many
CASSLFGDQPQHF,TGTGCCAGCAGTTTATTCGGGGATCAGCCCCAGCATTTT,TRBJ1-5,-,TRBV28,few
CAWSASGNQPQHF,TGTGCCTGGAGTGCCTCCGGGAATCAGCCCCAGCATTTT,TRBJ1-5,-,TRBV30,many
CASSSRGYGYTF,TGTGCCAGCAGCTCCCGGGGCTATGGCTACACCTTC,TRBJ1-2,-,TRBV7-2,-
CSARVTGRQETQYF,TGCAGTGCTAGAGTAACCGGGAGGCAAGAGACCCAGTACTTC,TRBJ2-5,TRBD2,TRBV20-1,-
CASSAGTRNEQYF,TGTGCCAGCTCGGCCGGGACTAGGAACGAGCAGTACTTC,TRBJ2-7,TRBD2,TRBV18,few
CASSRTGSEQYF,TGTGCCAGCAGCCGAACAGGGTCCGAGCAGTACTTC,TRBJ2-7,-,TRBV6-5,few
CASRLAGGGGNIQYF,TGTGCCAGCAGACTAGCGGGAGGGGGAGGTAACATTCAGTACTTC,TRBJ2-4,TRBD2,TRBV11-2,many
CASSPAFQETQYF,TGTGCCAGCTCACCAGCATTCCAAGAGACCCAGTACTTC,TRBJ2-5,-,TRBV18,few
CASSLVTTGPYFNEQFF,TGTGCCAGCAGTTTAGTGACAACGGGGCCCTACTTCAATGAGCAGTTCTTC,TRBJ2-1,-,TRBV27,few
CASSPDWRHTEAFF,TGTGCCAGCAGCCCAGATTGGCGGCACACTGAAGCTTTCTTT,TRBJ1-1,-,TRBV11-2,-
CASSPIAGGTGELFF,TGTGCCAGCAGCCCTATAGCGGGAGGGACCGGGGAGCTGTTTTTT,TRBJ2-2,TRBD2,TRBV7-3,few
CSASFATNEKLFF,TGCAGTGCTAGTTTTGCAACTAATGAAAAACTGTTTTTT,TRBJ1-4,-,TRBV20-1,-
CSVGRQGLDTQYF,TGCAGCGTTGGGAGACAGGGGTTAGATACGCAGTATTTT,TRBJ2-3,TRBD1,TRBV29-1,few
CASNFPGQTNSPLHF,TGTGCCAGCAATTTTCCGGGACAGACTAATTCACCCCTCCACTTT,TRBJ1-6,TRBD1,TRBV28,few
CATSRNMKGIPEQFF,TGTGCCACCAGCAGGAATATGAAGGGTATCCCTGAGCAGTTCTTC,TRBJ2-1,-,TRBV15,few
CSAKRHTNEKLFF,TGCAGTGCAAAAAGGCACACTAATGAAAAACTGTTTTTT,TRBJ1-4,-,TRBV20-1,-
CASSPTVSTYEQYF,TGCGCCAGCAGCCCGACCGTGAGCACCTACGAGCAGTACTTC,TRBJ2-7,-,TRBV5-1,-
CASSELSDNEQFF,TGTGCCAGCAGTGAACTCTCGGACAATGAGCAGTTCTTC,TRBJ2-1,-,TRBV2,-
CASSQGRLQETQYF,TGTGCCAGTTCACAGGGCCGCCTCCAAGAGACCCAGTACTTC,TRBJ2-5,-,TRBV6-5,-
CASSLEVRETQYF,TGTGCCAGCAGCTTAGAAGTCCGAGAGACCCAGTACTTC,TRBJ2-5,-,TRBV7-2,-
CATSKEGEMSPLHF,TGTGCCACCAGCAAGGAGGGGGAAATGTCACCCCTCCACTTT,TRBJ1-6,-,TRBV15,-